These T cell receptor beta chains were read from a single sample in a study of response to subunit inactivated influenza vaccine. TCRdb fed the RT-PCR reads into MiXCR, producing one record per CDR3 protein. The sample shows about 500,000 distinct CDR3 sequences, less than 7.5% of them seen only once. Specimen: PBMCs from blood, collected around 2 years after vaccination. These receptors originate from a man aged 45-69 years who received an inactivated influenza vaccine. The CDR3 runs from the conserved cysteine through the conserved F or W. D genes are given only for firm matches. Where a row states a size, it is once, few, many or the class of an expanded clone; other rows omit it.

D: .
J: TRBJ2-1
V: TRBV4-1
length: 16
size: .
DNA: TGCGCCAGCAGCCCTTTGAGCGGAAGCTCCTACAATGAGCAGTTCTTC
CDR3: CASSPLSGSSYNEQFF

D: .
J: TRBJ2-5
V: TRBV7-2
length: 13
size: few
DNA: TGTGCCAGCAGCCGGTCGGTGGCGGAGACCCAGTACTTC
CDR3: CASSRSVAETQYF

D: .
J: TRBJ1-2
V: TRBV12-3/TRBV12-4
length: 12
size: .
DNA: TGTGCCAGCAGTCCCCGGGGAGGTGGCTACACCTTC
CDR3: CASSPRGGGYTF

D: .
J: TRBJ2-7
V: TRBV5-6
length: 15
size: .
DNA: TGTGCCAGCAGCCCGGCGAGGAAACGAGGCTACGAGCAGTACTTC
CDR3: CASSPARKRGYEQYF

D: .
J: TRBJ1-3
V: TRBV18
length: 15
size: few
DNA: TGTGCCAGCTCACCAGGTCACACCTCTGGAAACACCATATATTTT
CDR3: CASSPGHTSGNTIYF

D: .
J: TRBJ2-5
V: TRBV11-2
length: 16
size: .
DNA: TGTGCCAGCAGCTTAGGACCCTCCGGGGTTTTAGAGACCCAGTACTTC
CDR3: CASSLGPSGVLETQYF

D: TRBD1
J: TRBJ2-1
V: TRBV6-2/TRBV6-3
length: 15
size: few
DNA: TGTGCCAGCGGAACCAGGACAGGGGGCCGAAATGAGCAGTTCTTC
CDR3: CASGTRTGGRNEQFF

D: .
J: TRBJ2-5
V: TRBV5-1
length: 13
size: few
DNA: TGCGCCAGCAGTCGGGACAAACGAGAGACCCAGTACTTC
CDR3: CASSRDKRETQYF

D: .
J: TRBJ1-5
V: TRBV18
length: 16
size: .
DNA: TGTGCCAGCTCGTCGTTAGGGGCCCCCTTCAATCAGCCCCAGCATTTT
CDR3: CASSSLGAPFNQPQHF

D: .
J: TRBJ1-2
V: TRBV6-6
length: 13
size: .
DNA: TGTGCCAGCAGTTACGGGGGGCACTATGGCTACACCTTC
CDR3: CASSYGGHYGYTF

D: .
J: TRBJ2-1
V: TRBV29-1
length: 12
size: few
DNA: TGCAGCGTTGAAGCTATCGTGAATGAGCAGTTCTTC
CDR3: CSVEAIVNEQFF

D: .
J: TRBJ2-7
V: TRBV6-5
length: 16
size: .
DNA: TGTGCCAGCAGTTACTCGATGCGGGTACGGGCCTACGAGCAGTACTTC
CDR3: CASSYSMRVRAYEQYF

D: TRBD2
J: TRBJ2-1
V: TRBV12-3/TRBV12-4
length: 13
size: many
DNA: TGTGCCAGCACCGAACTAGCGGGCAATGAGCAGTTCTTC
CDR3: CASTELAGNEQFF

D: .
J: TRBJ1-4
V: TRBV5-1
length: 14
size: few
DNA: TGCGCCAGCAGCTTGGGAAAGAGTAATGAAAAACTGTTTTTT
CDR3: CASSLGKSNEKLFF

D: .
J: TRBJ2-1
V: TRBV24-1
length: 15
size: .
DNA: TGTGCCACCAGTCGACTAGAACCGGGCTACAATGAGCAGTTCTTC
CDR3: CATSRLEPGYNEQFF

D: TRBD1
J: TRBJ2-5
V: TRBV28
length: 15
size: many
DNA: TGTGCCAGCAGAACACTGACAGGGGCTGGAAAGACCCAGTACTTC
CDR3: CASRTLTGAGKTQYF

D: .
J: TRBJ1-6
V: TRBV4-3
length: 15
size: many
DNA: TGCGCCAGCAGCCGAGAAGGCTCCTATAATTCACCCCTCCACTTT
CDR3: CASSREGSYNSPLHF

D: .
J: TRBJ1-6
V: TRBV6-5
length: 18
size: many
DNA: TGTGCCAGCAGTTACTCGACGGCCGGGAGCTCCTATAATTCACCCCTCCACTTT
CDR3: CASSYSTAGSSYNSPLHF

D: TRBD2
J: TRBJ2-1
V: TRBV24-1
length: 16
size: many
DNA: TGTGCCACCAGTGGGGGGCTAGCGGGATCCTACAATGAGCAGTTCTTC
CDR3: CATSGGLAGSYNEQFF

D: .
J: TRBJ2-2
V: TRBV7-9
length: 15
size: .
DNA: TGTGCCAGCAGCTTAGCCAGGGGATGGATCGGGGAGCTGTTTTTT
CDR3: CASSLARGWIGELFF

D: .
J: TRBJ1-5
V: TRBV6-1
length: 16
size: few
DNA: TGTGCCAGCAGTGAAGTAACAGGCTATAGCAATCAGCCCCAGCATTTT
CDR3: CASSEVTGYSNQPQHF

D: TRBD1
J: TRBJ2-7
V: TRBV27
length: 16
size: few
DNA: TGTGCCAGCAGTCCCACATGGACAGGTGCGAGGCGCGAGCAGTACTTC
CDR3: CASSPTWTGARREQYF

D: .
J: TRBJ1-2
V: TRBV20-1
length: 14
size: few
DNA: TGCAGTGCCGTAGACAGAAAAGCTAACTATGGCTACACCTTC
CDR3: CSAVDRKANYGYTF

D: .
J: TRBJ2-7
V: TRBV20-1
length: 12
size: .
DNA: TGCAGTGCGAGAGAAGGGGCCGGCGAGCAGTACTTC
CDR3: CSAREGAGEQYF

D: .
J: TRBJ1-5
V: TRBV29-1
length: 13
size: few
DNA: TGCAGCGTTGGAGGCTCGCAAGATCAGCCCCAGCATTTT
CDR3: CSVGGSQDQPQHF

D: .
J: TRBJ1-5
V: TRBV5-1
length: 14
size: many
DNA: TGCGCCAGCAGTTCGGCGGGGGGGACTCAGCCCCAGCATTTT
CDR3: CASSSAGGTQPQHF

D: .
J: TRBJ1-3
V: TRBV28
length: 15
size: .
DNA: TGTGCCAGCATTGGTTCTGGTGGCTCTGGAAACACCATTTATTTT
CDR3: CASIGSGGSGNTIYF

D: .
J: TRBJ2-4
V: TRBV12-3/TRBV12-4
length: 13
size: few
DNA: TGTGCCAGCAGTTTAATCAGGGGAAACATTCAGTACTTC
CDR3: CASSLIRGNIQYF

D: .
J: TRBJ2-5
V: TRBV6-2/TRBV6-3
length: 13
size: many
DNA: TGTGCCAGCACCACGGTGTTGAAAGAGACCCAGTACTTC
CDR3: CASTTVLKETQYF

D: .
J: TRBJ2-1
V: TRBV5-1
length: 13
size: .
DNA: TGCGCCAGCACGAGCTCCAGCTACAATGAGCAGTTCTTC
CDR3: CASTSSSYNEQFF

D: TRBD1
J: TRBJ2-6
V: TRBV6-1
length: 17
size: .
DNA: TGTGCCAGCAGCTCCGGGACAGGGACGTCTGGGGCCAACGTCCTGACTTTC
CDR3: CASSSGTGTSGANVLTF

D: TRBD2
J: TRBJ2-5
V: TRBV11-2
length: 20
size: few
DNA: TGTGCCAGCAGCTTAGTGTCTATGTTTGGACTAGCGGGGGAAAGGGAGACCCAGTACTTC
CDR3: CASSLVSMFGLAGERETQYF

D: TRBD1
J: TRBJ1-1
V: TRBV11-2
length: 15
size: many
DNA: TGTGCCAGCAGCTTAGTGGGACAGATGAACACTGAAGCTTTCTTT
CDR3: CASSLVGQMNTEAFF

D: TRBD1
J: TRBJ1-2
V: TRBV7-2
length: 15
size: few
DNA: TGTGCCAGCAGCCCCCGGGCAGGGGGACTCTATGGCTACACCTTC
CDR3: CASSPRAGGLYGYTF

D: .
J: TRBJ2-4
V: TRBV3-1
length: 15
size: many
DNA: TGTGCCAGCAGCTCGATTCCGGGAGCCAAAAACATTCAGTACTTC
CDR3: CASSSIPGAKNIQYF

D: .
J: TRBJ2-1
V: TRBV18
length: 12
size: few
DNA: TGTGCCAGCTCACAATCCGGGGATGAGCAGTTCTTC
CDR3: CASSQSGDEQFF

D: .
J: TRBJ2-3
V: TRBV4-1
length: 15
size: many
DNA: TGCGCCAGCAGCCAAAAAATGGCCAACAGTAATACGCAGTATTTT
CDR3: CASSQKMANSNTQYF

D: .
J: TRBJ1-4
V: TRBV6-5
length: 14
size: few
DNA: TGTGCCAGCAGTTACGCACAGGCTAATGAAAAACTGTTTTTT
CDR3: CASSYAQANEKLFF

D: .
J: TRBJ1-3
V: TRBV16
length: 14
size: many
DNA: TGTGCCAGCAGCCAACACTACTCTGGAAACACCATATATTTT
CDR3: CASSQHYSGNTIYF

D: .
J: TRBJ2-7
V: TRBV10-3
length: 16
size: few
DNA: TGTGCCATCAGTGGACCGGGGGAGGGGGCCTTATACGAGCAGTACTTC
CDR3: CAISGPGEGALYEQYF

D: .
J: TRBJ1-2
V: TRBV2
length: 14
size: few
DNA: TGTGCCAGCGGGGATTCGGGCTCTGTCTATGGCTACACCTTC
CDR3: CASGDSGSVYGYTF

D: TRBD1
J: TRBJ1-1
V: TRBV6-1
length: 16
size: many
DNA: TGTGCCAGCAGCCGCGGACAGGGGGTCATAGGCACTGAAGCTTTCTTT
CDR3: CASSRGQGVIGTEAFF